These T cell receptor beta chains were read from a single sample in a study of T cell repertoires in cytomegalovirus infection. Using its own MiXCR run on the reads, TCRdb lists one record per CDR3 protein. This sample has roughly 180,000 distinct CDR3 sequences, with 28% found just once. Sequenced material: PBMCs. These receptors all stem from a human donor in good health (CMV status not recorded). Some clones in this sample may be carry-over from other donors' samples. Each CDR3 is given without its conserved first and last residue.

v_gene | CDR3aa
TRBV12-5 | ASGDPLGQGQETQY
TRBV29-1 | SIGGGIGETQY
TRBV5-4 | ASSFTGTPLQETQY
TRBV7-2 | ASSPDRYWDEQF
TRBV7-2 | ASSLSGAEGEQF
TRBV12-3/TRBV12-4 | ASSFGLNQPQH
TRBV6-2/TRBV6-3 | ASSSQAGVGTEAF
TRBV12-3/TRBV12-4 | ASSSPGRGKLGYAKNIQY
TRBV5-6 | ASSLDDSSNSPLH
TRBV7-8 | ASTIGNSNNEQF
TRBV7-8 | ASSLAGTGPYGYT
TRBV2 | ASSERVGSNEQF
TRBV4-3 | ASSQENRGNQPQH
TRBV6-6 | ASSYSNRVTHRRELF
TRBV20-1 | SAFRNTQY
TRBV15 | ATSRDQNGQPQH
TRBV7-8 | ASSLGRDWGNL
TRBV2 | ASSLQGPSPLH
TRBV6-6 | ASSWAGGSGETQY
TRBV7-3 | ASSDPLTGTGRN
TRBV19 | ASSIDHSNQPQH
TRBV7-3 | ASSLTGQAEAF
TRBV7-2 | ASSLVLSNQPQH
TRBV2 | ASSLGVEEPQH
TRBV20-1 | SASDGGVNTEAF
TRBV2 | ASSSGSGPAQPQH
TRBV7-2 | ASSPTGNEQF
TRBV5-1 | ASSPRGSGGATRYEQY
TRBV7-8 | ASSERQGGGVSNTEAF
TRBV24-1 | ATSGTWGGGTQY
TRBV6-1 | ASSETHEQY
TRBV28 | ASSQHGEQF
TRBV29-1 | SVEDVGLKLYT
TRBV6-5 | ATGTTYEQY
TRBV20-1 | SARGPGSKDGYT